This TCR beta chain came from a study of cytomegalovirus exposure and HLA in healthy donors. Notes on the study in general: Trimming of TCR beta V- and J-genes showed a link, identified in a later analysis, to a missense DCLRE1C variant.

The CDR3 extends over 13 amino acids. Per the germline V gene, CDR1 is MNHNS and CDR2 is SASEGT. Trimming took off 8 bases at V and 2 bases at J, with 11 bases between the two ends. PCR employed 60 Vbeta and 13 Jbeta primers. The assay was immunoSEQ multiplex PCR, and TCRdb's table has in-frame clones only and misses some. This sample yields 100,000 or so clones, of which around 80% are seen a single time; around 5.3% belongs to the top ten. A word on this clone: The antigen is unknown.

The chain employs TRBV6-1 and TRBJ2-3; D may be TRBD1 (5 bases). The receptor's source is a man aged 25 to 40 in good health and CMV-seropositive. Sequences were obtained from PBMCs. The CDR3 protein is CASEGQNTDTQYF. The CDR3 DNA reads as TGTGCCAGCGAAGGACAAAACACAGATACGCAGTATTTT.